The 4 T cell receptor beta chains below come from one sample, sequenced in a study of chemoradiotherapy in HPV16-positive cancers. The assay was immunoSEQ multiplex PCR, and TCRdb's table has in-frame clones only and misses some. The sample lists about 25,000 clones, roughly 94% occurring once. This sample was taken from a patient who underwent chemoradiotherapy. These receptor sequences come from a human donor with HPV-associated anogenital cancer.

The V and J genes are TRBV10-2 and TRBJ2-4; 8 nucleotides match TRBD2. Germline assignment: CDR1 WSHSY and CDR2 SAAADI. V was pared by 7 bases and J by 5 bases, with 10 bases of the junction left unmatched. This CDR3 comprises 15 residues. The CDR3 protein is CASTTQRENQNIQYF. For the CDR3, the DNA is TGCGCCAGCACTACCCAGCGGGAGAACCAAAACATTCAGTACTTC.

This CDR3 is CASSQGLGGTEAFF. DNA of the CDR3: TGCGCCAGCAGCCAAGGTTTGGGAGGGACTGAAGCTTTCTTT. The chain carries TRBV4-3 and TRBJ1-1; D remains unclear. Germline V CDR1 and CDR2: LGHNA, YSLEER. With 1 base removed from V and 5 bases from J, the gap between germline ends came to 11 bases. The CDR3 spans 14 residues.

This chain links TRBV4-2 with TRBJ2-7; D unresolved. Trimming pared 0 bases from V and 6 bases from J, leaving 18 bases between. CDR1 is LGHNA, CDR2 YNFKEQ, per germline. The CDR3 extends over 16 amino acids. In DNA form, the CDR3 reads TGTGCCAGCAGCCAAGATTGGGCTGCCTTATCTTCCGAGCAGTACTTC. It yields the protein CASSQDWAALSSEQYF.

The chain links TRBV2 to TRBJ1-1, with D possibly matching TRBD1 (6 bases). The CDR3 loop spans 14 amino acids. Germline CDR1 reads SNHLY; CDR2 reads FYNNEI. The V gene lost 2 bases and the J gene lost 3 bases, with 10 bases spanning the gap. The CDR3 DNA reads TGTGCCAGCAGTGAATGGTCAGGGGACACTGAAGCTTTCTTT. Protein sequence: CASSEWSGDTEAFF.